Listed below are T cell receptor beta chains from one sample, sequenced in a study of blood T cell repertoires in COVID-19. The repertoire was sequenced with immunoSEQ multiplex PCR; TCRdb's copy has only in-frame clones and lacks some. Of some 87,000 clones listed, 81% are singletons. The sample taken for sequencing was peripheral blood. The receptors stem from an elderly man with active or convalescent COVID-19. The CDR3 runs from the conserved cysteine through the conserved F or W. The D gene is left open where the match is weak. Not all rows give a size; the values are once, few, many and, for expanded clones, a class.

TRBV29-1	TRBJ2-2	TRBD2	NA	18	CSVEDNGSGGANTGELFF	TGCAGCGTTGAAGATAACGGTAGCGGGGGCGCGAACACCGGGGAGCTGTTTTTT
TRBV4-1	TRBJ1-2	NA	NA	15	CASSQDRQGPYGYTF	TGCGCCAGCAGCCAAGATCGTCAGGGTCCTTATGGCTACACCTTC
TRBV29-1	TRBJ2-3	TRBD1	NA	12	CSETQGADTQYF	TGCAGCGAAACGCAGGGGGCTGATACGCAGTATTTT
TRBV2	TRBJ2-2	NA	NA	14	CASTRERSAGELFF	TGTGCCAGCACCCGAGAAAGGAGCGCCGGGGAGCTGTTTTTT
TRBV6-5	TRBJ2-7	NA	few	16	CASSYSLRTVAYEQYF	TGTGCCAGCAGTTACTCCCTCCGGACAGTTGCCTACGAGCAGTACTTC
TRBV5-1	TRBJ2-7	TRBD1	NA	12	CASSPGTGAAHF	TGCGCCAGCAGCCCCGGGACAGGAGCGGCCCACTTC
TRBV12-3/TRBV12-4	TRBJ1-2	NA	NA	13	CASSLAARGGYTF	TGTGCCAGCAGTTTAGCGGCGCGGGGGGGCTACACCTTC
TRBV7-9	TRBJ2-4	TRBD1	NA	17	CASSLATGQGFGNIQYF	TGTGCCAGCAGCTTAGCGACGGGACAGGGGTTCGGGAACATTCAGTACTTC
TRBV2	TRBJ2-7	TRBD1	NA	15	CASSVQGADGYEQYF	TGTGCCAGCAGTGTACAGGGGGCAGACGGATACGAGCAGTACTTC
TRBV19	TRBJ2-3	TRBD2	NA	18	CASSIETSGGAYTDTQYF	TGTGCCAGTAGTATAGAGACTAGCGGGGGGGCGTACACAGATACGCAGTATTTT
TRBV21-1	TRBJ1-1	NA	NA	15	CASSTFGQGNTEAFF	NA
TRBV5-1	TRBJ1-2	TRBD1	NA	14	CASSPQQGRGGYTF	TGCGCCAGCAGCCCTCAACAGGGGCGGGGAGGCTACACCTTC
TRBV7-8	TRBJ1-1	NA	NA	15	CASSLEVRRGTEAFF	TGTGCCAGCAGCTTAGAGGTCCGACGGGGCACTGAAGCTTTCTTT
TRBV24-1	TRBJ2-3	NA	NA	12	CATRGQTDTQYF	TGTGCCACCAGAGGACAGACAGATACGCAGTATTTT
TRBV24-1	TRBJ1-2	TRBD1	NA	15	CATSDSDRADYGYTF	TGTGCCACCAGTGATTCGGACAGGGCCGACTATGGCTACACCTTC
TRBV13	TRBJ2-7	TRBD2	NA	14	CASNLAGGTYEQYF	TGTGCCAGCAACCTAGCGGGGGGAACCTACGAGCAGTACTTC
TRBV27	TRBJ1-2	NA	NA	14	CASSLSRVNYGYTF	TGTGCCAGCAGTTTATCCAGGGTTAACTATGGCTACACCTTC
TRBV5-1	TRBJ2-6	TRBD1	NA	17	CASSLSDRASGANVLTF	TGCGCCAGCAGCTTATCGGACAGGGCTTCGGGGGCCAACGTCCTGACTTTC
TRBV9	TRBJ1-6	NA	NA	16	CASSVNQDSYNSPLHF	TGTGCCAGCAGCGTAAATCAGGACAGCTATAATTCACCCCTCCACTTT
TRBV28	TRBJ1-4	TRBD1	NA	16	CASSPPGQGIGEKLFF	TGTGCCAGCAGTCCTCCGGGACAGGGGATTGGTGAAAAACTGTTTTTT
TRBV19	TRBJ2-4	NA	NA	16	CASSMQQRVAKNIQYF	TGTGCCAGTAGTATGCAGCAGAGGGTAGCCAAAAACATTCAGTACTTC
TRBV7-8	TRBJ2-7	TRBD1	few	14	CASSPRDRDYEQYF	TGTGCCAGCAGCCCCCGGGACAGGGACTACGAGCAGTACTTC
TRBV7-9	TRBJ1-2	TRBD1	NA	11	CASSRQGAASF	TGTGCCAGCAGTCGACAGGGGGCTGCCTCCTTC
TRBV30	TRBJ2-2	NA	NA	14	CAWGDTRGTGELFF	TGTGCCTGGGGGGACACCCGGGGGACCGGGGAGCTGTTTTTT
TRBV6-2/TRBV6-3	TRBJ2-3	TRBD2	NA	14	CASSLTSGVDTQYF	TGTGCCAGCAGTTTGACTAGCGGGGTAGATACGCAGTATTTT
TRBV5-1	TRBJ2-2	NA	NA	14	CASSPAVAPGELFF	TGCGCCAGCAGCCCGGCGGTAGCCCCCGGGGAGCTGTTTTTT
TRBV2	TRBJ1-5	NA	NA	16	CASKGGAGGTFQPQHF	TGTGCCAGCAAAGGGGGAGCGGGGGGGACGTTTCAGCCCCAGCATTTT
TRBV18	TRBJ1-2	NA	NA	15	CASSPSGGLDYGYTF	TGTGCCAGCTCACCGAGCGGGGGGCTAGACTATGGCTACACCTTC
TRBV2	TRBJ1-2	NA	NA	13	CASLADSNYGYTF	TGTGCCAGTCTGGCGGACAGTAACTATGGCTACACCTTC
TRBV4-3	TRBJ2-7	NA	NA	14	CASSQDQGTYEQYF	TGCGCCAGCAGCCAAGATCAGGGAACCTACGAGCAGTACTTC
TRBV5-4	TRBJ1-2	TRBD1	NA	14	CASRDRAAGEGYTF	TGTGCCAGCAGAGACAGGGCGGCAGGCGAGGGCTACACCTTC
TRBV5-1	TRBJ1-6	NA	NA	14	CASRVAHDNSPLHF	TGCGCCAGCCGGGTGGCCCACGATAATTCACCCCTCCACTTT
TRBV7-3	TRBJ2-2	TRBD1	NA	16	CASSATGFASTGELFF	TGTGCCAGCAGCGCGACAGGGTTCGCGAGCACCGGGGAGCTGTTTTTT
TRBV11-2	TRBJ2-5	NA	NA	16	CASSFGVTGGIKTQYF	TGTGCCAGCAGCTTCGGGGTAACGGGGGGCATAAAGACCCAGTACTTC
TRBV11-2	TRBJ2-5	TRBD1	NA	17	CASSSTGTVTFQETQYF	TGTGCCAGCAGCTCAACCGGGACAGTGACTTTCCAAGAGACCCAGTACTTC
TRBV7-6	TRBJ2-2	NA	few	14	CASSLAGGPGELFF	TGTGCCAGCAGCTTAGCGGGGGGGCCCGGGGAGCTGTTTTTT
TRBV3-1/TRBV3-2	TRBJ1-5	NA	NA	14	CASSQGRVRQPQHF	TGTGCCAGCAGCCAAGGCAGGGTAAGGCAGCCCCAGCATTTT
TRBV15	TRBJ1-6	NA	NA	14	CATSRSWSDSPLHF	TGTGCCACCAGCAGATCTTGGAGCGATTCACCCCTCCACTTT
TRBV12-3/TRBV12-4	TRBJ2-5	NA	NA	13	CASSERGQETQYF	TGTGCCAGCAGTGAACGAGGACAAGAGACCCAGTACTTC
TRBV24-1	TRBJ2-3	NA	NA	12	CATSGDTDTQYF	TGTGCCACCAGTGGAGACACAGATACGCAGTATTTT
TRBV10-3	TRBJ2-2	NA	NA	13	CAISGTNTGELFF	TGTGCCATCAGTGGGACAAACACCGGGGAGCTGTTTTTT
TRBV11-2	TRBJ2-2	NA	NA	16	CASSSTGQRNTGELFF	TGTGCCAGCAGCTCCACAGGGCAGAGGAACACCGGGGAGCTGTTTTTT
TRBV4-1	TRBJ2-2	TRBD2	once	16	CASSLPAGANTGELFF	TGCGCCAGCAGCCTACCGGCGGGAGCGAACACCGGGGAGCTGTTTTTT
TRBV5-1	TRBJ2-3	TRBD1	NA	15	CASSFGQGRTDTQYF	TGCGCCAGCAGCTTCGGACAGGGACGCACAGATACGCAGTATTTT
TRBV7-9	TRBJ1-5	NA	NA	16	CASSSNEGVRYQPQHF	TGTGCCAGCAGCTCCAATGAGGGGGTCCGATATCAGCCCCAGCATTTT
TRBV18	TRBJ1-1	NA	NA	14	CASSPTGFGTEAFF	TGTGCCAGCTCACCGACTGGGTTTGGGACTGAAGCTTTCTTT
TRBV9	TRBJ1-4	NA	NA	15	CASSVRDKFNEKLFF	TGTGCCAGCAGCGTTCGGGACAAGTTTAATGAAAAACTGTTTTTT